The 15 T cell receptor beta chains reported below all come from one sample, sequenced in a study of Ad26.COV2.S vaccination and SARS-CoV-2 variants. Sequencing was performed with immunoSEQ multiplex PCR; in TCRdb, only in-frame clones are kept and a portion is missing. The sample has 350,000 to 600,000 clones, about 88% seen once. Treatment specified: roughly 20 received Ad26.COV2.S at low or high dose, single or two shots; 5 received placebo; per-sample allocation not given. Samples analyzed were those drawn on day 63 after the first vaccine or placebo injection. The sequences come from peripheral blood, collected in a trial of Ad26.COV2.S vaccine versus placebo. Receptors were obtained from a person aged 18-60 years who received the Ad26.COV2.S COVID-19 vaccine or a placebo.

The chain couples TRBV9 to TRBJ2-7; 13 nucleotides align to TRBD2. J gave up 3 bases and V 7 bases, and 7 bases lay outside the gene matches. Germline CDR1 is SGDLS and CDR2 is YYNGEE. The CDR3 consists of 15 residues. The DNA of the CDR3 is TGTGCCAGCGCAACACTAGCGGGGGGGAACTACGAGCAGTACTTC. It is translated as CASATLAGGNYEQYF.

This rearrangement joins TRBV19 to TRBJ1-5; D remains unclear. CDR1 LNHDA and CDR2 SQIVND come from the germline V gene (reference sequence). Trimming took 4 bases from V and 2 from J, leaving 15 bases between them. This CDR3 is 16 amino acids long. The CDR3 nucleotides read TGTGCCAGTAGTAGGACTAATTTAAAGGGCAATCAGCCCCAGCATTTT. It yields the protein CASSRTNLKGNQPQHF.

The rearrangement joins TRBV10-1 to TRBJ2-5; 9 positions match TRBD1. This CDR3 has 16 residues. Germline loops: CDR1 WNHNN, CDR2 SYGVQD (reference sequence). V gave up 7 bases and J gave up 5 bases; unmatched junction bases: 14. CDR3 sequence (DNA): TGCGCCAGCATAAAACCGGGACAGGGATCGATGGAGACCCAGTACTTC. It is translated as CASIKPGQGSMETQYF.

The rearrangement uses TRBV28 and TRBJ1-2; TRBD1 might be the D (5 bases). The CDR3 is made up of 12 amino acids. The ends were cut back, 3 bases at V and 12 bases at J, with 14 bases in the middle. Looked up from germline, CDR1 is MDHEN and CDR2 is SYDVKM. CDR3 region: CASSLIGRGDTF. CDR3 DNA: TGTGCCAGCAGTTTGATCGGCCGAGGGGACACCTTC.

The chain uses TRBV6-2 or TRBV6-3 and TRBJ2-5; D uncertain. The V gene's germline CDR1 is MNHEY and CDR2 SVGEGT. The CDR3 consists of 13 residues. V shed 6 bases and J shed 1 base, with 9 bases lying between them. CDR3 region: CASSPEVQETQYF. The DNA for the CDR3 is TGTGCCAGCAGCCCCGAGGTCCAAGAGACCCAGTACTTC.

The V gene is TRBV14, the J gene TRBJ2-7; 8 bases map to TRBD1. Trimming cost V 1 base and J 5 bases; bases outside gene matches: 10. Per germline, CDR1 SGHDN and CDR2 FVKESK. The CDR3 contains 16 residues. CDR3 in amino acids: CASSQAGRTGMNEQYF. The DNA of the CDR3 is TGTGCCAGCAGCCAAGCCGGCAGGACAGGGATGAACGAGCAGTACTTC.

V usage is TRBV25-1 and J usage is TRBJ1-2, with 8 bases lining up with TRBD1. The V and J ends lost 5 bases and 3 bases, in that order; junction bases with no gene match: 5. CDR1 MGHDK and CDR2 SYGVNS come from the germline V gene. CDR3 length equals 14 residues. The DNA of the CDR3 is TGTGCCAGCAGTAGGACAGGGTGGGACTATGGCTACACCTTC. Translation gives CASSRTGWDYGYTF.

The chain is built from TRBV19 and TRBJ2-7; 10 bases are a match to TRBD2. The CDR3 runs to 14 residues. From germline, CDR1 is LNHDA and CDR2 SQIVND (reference sequence). V lost 5 bases to trimming and J lost 3 bases; unmatched junction nucleotides: 4. CDR3 in amino acids: CASSVGLANYEQYF. The CDR3 nucleotides are TGTGCCAGTAGTGTGGGACTAGCGAACTACGAGCAGTACTTC. The complete variable domain, with remaining parts taken from reference TRBV19 and TRBJ2-7, reads DGGITQSPKYLFRKEGQNVTLSCEQNLNHDAMYWYRQDPGQGLRLIYYSQIVNDFQKGDIAEGYSVSREKKESFPLTVTSAQKNPTAFYLCASSVGLANYEQYFGPGTRLTVT.

The rearrangement uses TRBV28 and TRBJ2-1; D assignment may be TRBD1 or TRBD2 (5 bases each). The V end lost 4 bases, the J end lost 6 bases, and 13 bases lay between the germline ends. The CDR3 sequence is 14 residues long. Germline V gives CDR1 MDHEN, CDR2 SYDVKM. The CDR3 region is CASSSGPSPNEQFF. The CDR3 nucleotides read TGTGCCAGCAGTTCGGGACCATCCCCCAATGAGCAGTTCTTC.

This chain joins TRBV18 and TRBJ1-6; D gene uncertain. The CDR3 extends over 15 amino acids. The germline V and J ends were trimmed by 2 bases and 9 bases, with 14 bases remaining between them. Germline-derived CDR1 and CDR2 are KGHSH and LQKENI. DNA for the CDR3: TGTGCCAGCTCACCAATTGTAGGTGAGAGTTCACCCCTCCACTTT. This gives the protein CASSPIVGESSPLHF.

About this clone itself: The junction differs from germline at one of its ends, possibly a read error. V and J are TRBV20-1 and TRBJ2-7, with D unresolved. Germline loops: CDR1 DFQATT, CDR2 SNEGSKA (reference sequence). The CDR3 has 11 amino acids. Here the CDR3 DNA reads TGTTGGGTTGGTAAGACCTACGAGCAGTACTTC. Protein product: CWVGKTYEQYF.

V and J are TRBV7-2 and TRBJ2-7; the D gene could be TRBD1 or TRBD2 (5 bases each). V lost 6 bases to trimming and J lost 6 bases, with 18 bases between them. Germline CDR1 and CDR2: SGHTA and FQGNSA. The CDR3 totals 14 residues. The CDR3 DNA sequence: TGTGCCAGCAGTAAAATCGGGACGAATCGCGAGCAGTACTTC. This encodes CASSKIGTNREQYF.

V usage is TRBV28 and J usage is TRBJ1-4, with D possibly being TRBD1 (5 bases). Germline lookup yields CDR1 MDHEN and CDR2 SYDVKM. The V and J ends lost 5 bases and 5 bases respectively, with 21 bases between them. The CDR3 is made up of 17 amino acids. CDR3 DNA sequence: TGTGCCAGCAGTCCAGTTCGAGCCGGGACGGGAAATGAAAAACTGTTTTTT. This sequence encodes CASSPVRAGTGNEKLFF. Full variable domain (rest looked up from reference TRBV28 and TRBJ1-4): DVKVTQSSRYLVKRTGEKVFLECVQDMDHENMFWYRQDPGLGLRLIYFSYDVKMKEKGDIPEGYSVSREKKERFSLILESASTNQTSMYLCASSPVRAGTGNEKLFFGSGTQLSVL.

The CDR3, as DNA: TGTGCCACCAGTGACCAGGCCGGTGAGCAGTTCTTC. Its protein is CATSDQAGEQFF. The chain carries TRBV24-1 and TRBJ2-1; D not certain. The CDR3 consists of 12 residues. The V end was cut by 4 bases, the J end by 9 bases, with 9 bases between. Germline V gives CDR1 KGHDR, CDR2 SFDVKD.

Only one count was recorded for this clone. The sample holds other DNA sequences that translate to the same CDR3. The gene calls are TRBV25-1 and TRBJ2-1, with unresolved D. CDR3 length: 12 amino acids. V was pared by 6 bases and J by 4 bases, with 7 bases between. The germline V gene encodes CDR1 MGHDK and CDR2 SYGVNS. In DNA, the CDR3 is TGTGCCAGCAGCGACGGTTACAATGAGCAGTTCTTC. Translation: CASSDGYNEQFF.